The rows below give T cell receptor beta chains drawn from one sample of a study of cytomegalovirus exposure and HLA in healthy donors. Produced via immunoSEQ multiplex PCR; TCRdb's table is partial and in-frame only. Among about 240,000 clones listed, roughly 89% were seen once. The sample taken for sequencing was PBMCs. The origin of the receptors is a man in his late teens or twenties in good health and CMV-seronegative. Each CDR3 is given with its conserved first and last residue. A D gene is named only where the DNA matches it firmly. Part of the rows lack a size; the others show once, few, many or a class for expanded clones.

V gene: TRBV4-1; D gene: -; clone size: -; J gene: TRBJ2-5; CDR3 DNA: TGCGCCAGCAGCCAAGAAAGGCTAGAGGAGACCCAGTACTTC; CDR3 protein: CASSQERLEETQYF
V gene: TRBV11-2; D gene: -; clone size: once; J gene: TRBJ2-5; CDR3 DNA: TGTGCCAGCAGCCCCATACTGTACCAAGAGACCCAGTACTTC; CDR3 protein: CASSPILYQETQYF
V gene: TRBV6-1; D gene: -; clone size: once; J gene: TRBJ1-6; CDR3 DNA: TGTGCCAGCAGTGAAGTCGGGGGGCTCAAATCACCCCTCCACTTT; CDR3 protein: CASSEVGGLKSPLHF
V gene: TRBV5-1; D gene: TRBD2; clone size: -; J gene: TRBJ2-2; CDR3 DNA: TGCGCCAGCAGTTATACCGGGACTAGAGGCGTCGGGGAGCTGTTTTTT; CDR3 protein: CASSYTGTRGVGELFF
V gene: TRBV28; D gene: -; clone size: -; J gene: TRBJ1-2; CDR3 DNA: TGTGCCAGCACCCTGCTCCCCATCAGGGCCCCTAACTATGGCTACACCTTC; CDR3 protein: CASTLLPIRAPNYGYTF
V gene: TRBV7-2; D gene: -; clone size: -; J gene: TRBJ1-2; CDR3 DNA: TGTGCCAGCAGCTTTGGGGGAGGGGCCCTTTCTGGCTACACCTTC; CDR3 protein: CASSFGGGALSGYTF
V gene: TRBV15; D gene: -; clone size: -; J gene: TRBJ1-5; CDR3 DNA: TGTGCCACCAGAGGGGGAAGGAGCAATCAGCCCCAGCATTTT; CDR3 protein: CATRGGRSNQPQHF
V gene: TRBV28; D gene: -; clone size: -; J gene: TRBJ2-7; CDR3 DNA: TGTGCCAGCAGTTTAACAGGGTACGAGCAGTACTTC; CDR3 protein: CASSLTGYEQYF
V gene: TRBV9; D gene: TRBD1; clone size: once; J gene: TRBJ1-2; CDR3 DNA: TGTGCCAGCAGCGGGGACAGGGTGGGAAGGGGCTACACCTTC; CDR3 protein: CASSGDRVGRGYTF
V gene: TRBV7-8; D gene: -; clone size: -; J gene: TRBJ1-4; CDR3 DNA: TGTGCCAGCAGCTTATCAGGCCTTGAAAAACTGTTTTTT; CDR3 protein: CASSLSGLEKLFF
V gene: TRBV27; D gene: -; clone size: -; J gene: TRBJ2-5; CDR3 DNA: TGTGCCAGCAGTTTACGAGGAGGGGAGGCGGAGACCCAGTACTTC; CDR3 protein: CASSLRGGEAETQYF
V gene: TRBV5-1; D gene: -; clone size: few; J gene: TRBJ1-6; CDR3 DNA: TGCGCCAGCACCCCCGGGGTGGGATCACCCCTCCACTTT; CDR3 protein: CASTPGVGSPLHF
V gene: TRBV28; D gene: TRBD2; clone size: -; J gene: TRBJ2-2; CDR3 DNA: TGTGCCAGCACGCGGGGGGAGGTCACCGGGGAGCTGTTTTTT; CDR3 protein: CASTRGEVTGELFF
V gene: TRBV7-2; D gene: -; clone size: -; J gene: TRBJ1-2; CDR3 DNA: TGTGCCAGCAGCTTAGACAGGTCTAGCTACACCTTC; CDR3 protein: CASSLDRSSYTF
V gene: TRBV4-1; D gene: -; clone size: few; J gene: TRBJ2-7; CDR3 DNA: TGCGCCAGCAGCCAAGTGCGGGACTACGAGCAGTACTTC; CDR3 protein: CASSQVRDYEQYF
V gene: TRBV7-9; D gene: -; clone size: -; J gene: TRBJ2-5; CDR3 DNA: TGTGCCAGCAGCTTAGCTTTGCAGGGCCAAGAGACCCAGTACTTC; CDR3 protein: CASSLALQGQETQYF
V gene: TRBV4-3; D gene: TRBD2; clone size: -; J gene: TRBJ2-7; CDR3 DNA: TGCGCCAGCAGCCAACAAGGGACTAGCGGCGAGCAGTACTTC; CDR3 protein: CASSQQGTSGEQYF
V gene: TRBV4-3; D gene: TRBD1; clone size: -; J gene: TRBJ1-4; CDR3 DNA: TGCGCCAGCAGCCTTGGGACAGGGGCTTCGGAAAAACTGTTTTTT; CDR3 protein: CASSLGTGASEKLFF
V gene: TRBV2; D gene: -; clone size: -; J gene: TRBJ2-1; CDR3 DNA: TGTGCCGGCAACGACGGGGGTTTCTATGAGCAGTTCTTC; CDR3 protein: CAGNDGGFYEQFF
V gene: TRBV5-1; D gene: TRBD1; clone size: -; J gene: TRBJ2-2; CDR3 DNA: TGCGCCAGCAGGACAGGGGGCGACACCGGGGAGCTGTTTTTT; CDR3 protein: CASRTGGDTGELFF
V gene: TRBV28; D gene: TRBD2; clone size: -; J gene: TRBJ2-3; CDR3 DNA: TGTGCCAGCAGTTTAAATAGCGGGAGTCGTTCAGATACGCAGTATTTT; CDR3 protein: CASSLNSGSRSDTQYF
V gene: TRBV5-4; D gene: TRBD2; clone size: once; J gene: TRBJ2-5; CDR3 DNA: TGTGCCAGCAGCTTGATACTAGCGGAGACCCAGTACTTC; CDR3 protein: CASSLILAETQYF